Below are 17 T cell receptor beta chains sequenced from a single sample in a study of blood T cell repertoires in COVID-19. The method was immunoSEQ multiplex PCR; TCRdb's version includes in-frame clones alone and lacks a portion of them. The data contain some 260,000 clones, approximately 90% of them singletons. Input material: peripheral blood. The source is a woman younger than 45 with COVID-19, enrolled during active disease.

The sample holds a few counts of this clone. The V call is TRBV5-1, the J call TRBJ1-6; unclear D gene. The CDR3 length is 14 residues. Deletions cut 4 bases from V and 7 bases from J, with 12 bases between. Germline lookup yields CDR1 SGHRS and CDR2 YFSETQ. DNA for the CDR3: TGCGCCAGCAGCCCTCGGACGGGGAATTCACCCCTCCACTTT. It yields the protein CASSPRTGNSPLHF. Full variable domain (outside the CDR3, taken from reference TRBV5-1 and TRBJ1-6): KAGVTQTPRYLIKTRGQQVTLSCSPISGHRSVSWYQQTPGQGLQFLFEYFSETQRNKGNFPGRFSGRQFSNSRSEMNVSTLELGDSALYLCASSPRTGNSPLHFGNGTRLTVT.

V gene TRBV19 combines with J gene TRBJ1-6; tentatively, D is TRBD1 (6 bases). V dropped 5 bases and J dropped 5 bases, with 13 bases sitting between them. Germline CDR1 is LNHDA and CDR2 is SQIVND (reference sequence). The CDR3 is made up of 15 amino acids. CDR3 nucleotide sequence: TGTGCCAGTAGTCTCCGGACAGACAATAATTCACCCCTCCACTTT. Its protein is CASSLRTDNNSPLHF. The whole variable domain, remainder taken from reference TRBV19 and TRBJ1-6, is DGGITQSPKYLFRKEGQNVTLSCEQNLNHDAMYWYRQDPGQGLRLIYYSQIVNDFQKGDIAEGYSVSREKKESFPLTVTSAQKNPTAFYLCASSLRTDNNSPLHFGNGTRLTVT.

The chain employs TRBV19 and TRBJ1-4, with D possibly being TRBD1 (5 bases). This CDR3 is built from 13 residues. V gave up 1 base and J gave up 7 bases, with 7 bases separating them. Germline V gene sequence: CDR1 LNHDA, CDR2 SQIVND (reference sequence). The CDR3 nucleotides are TGTGCCAGTAGTATAGGCAGGGCTGAAAAACTGTTTTTT. This translates into CASSIGRAEKLFF.

The V and J genes are TRBV24-1 and TRBJ1-2; 7 bases align to TRBD1. Looked up from germline, CDR1 is KGHDR and CDR2 is SFDVKD. V lost 5 bases to trimming and J lost 2 bases; unmatched junction nucleotides: 4. The CDR3 spans 14 residues. This CDR3 is CATSVTGDNYGYTF. The CDR3 nucleotides read TGTGCCACCAGTGTAACAGGGGACAACTATGGCTACACCTTC.

This clone was detected a few times. The rearrangement uses TRBV6-4 and TRBJ2-2; 13 bases agree with TRBD2. CDR1 MRHNA and CDR2 SNTAGT come from the germline V gene. Trimming cost V 6 bases and J 5 bases; bases outside gene matches: 12. The length of the CDR3 is 18 residues. The CDR3 protein is CASSALAGGLQGTGELFF. The DNA for the CDR3 is TGTGCCAGCAGCGCACTAGCGGGAGGGCTTCAAGGGACCGGGGAGCTGTTTTTT.

The rearrangement uses TRBV18 and TRBJ1-2, with 7 bases identical to TRBD1. Germline V CDR1 and CDR2: KGHSH, LQKENI. The junction had 5 bases not matched to a gene; V was cut back by 3 bases and J by 4 bases. This CDR3 is built from 14 residues. The CDR3 loop reads CASSPTGDFYGYTF. The CDR3 DNA follows: TGTGCCAGCTCACCCACAGGGGATTTCTATGGCTACACCTTC.

The chain has TRBV27 and TRBJ2-2; 8 bases match TRBD1. The trim removed 4 bases at V and 5 bases at J, leaving 9 bases unmatched. From germline, CDR1 is MNHEY and CDR2 SMNVEV (reference sequence). The CDR3 is made up of 16 amino acids. CDR3 nucleotide sequence: TGTGCCAGCAGTTCCCCCGGGACAGGCTTGACCGGGGAGCTGTTTTTT. It is translated as CASSSPGTGLTGELFF.

This chain links TRBV5-4 with TRBJ2-7; 13 bases align to TRBD2. CDR3 length equals 15 residues. Germline V gives CDR1 SGHNT, CDR2 YYREEE (reference sequence). The V gene end was trimmed by 5 bases and the J gene end by 4 bases; junction bases not matched to a gene: 6. This chain's CDR3 is CASSSGLAGKYEQYF. DNA of the CDR3: TGTGCCAGCAGTTCGGGACTAGCGGGAAAATACGAGCAGTACTTC. The full variable domain, in which reference TRBV5-4 and TRBJ2-7 provide the parts outside the CDR3, is ETGVTQSPTHLIKTRGQQVTLRCSSQSGHNTVSWYQQALGQGPQFIFQYYREEENGRGNFPPRFSGLQFPNYSSELNVNALELDDSALYLCASSSGLAGKYEQYFGPGTRLTVT.

The rearrangement links TRBV25-1 to TRBJ2-7; D perhaps matches TRBD1 (5 bases). The CDR3 extends over 14 amino acids. CDR1 MGHDK and CDR2 SYGVNS come from the germline V gene. With 6 bases removed from V and 4 bases from J, the gap between germline ends came to 16 bases. The CDR3 region is CASRVPLGVYEQYF. Written as DNA, the CDR3 is TGTGCCAGCAGGGTCCCTTTAGGGGTATACGAGCAGTACTTC.

This rearrangement joins TRBV6-5 to TRBJ2-2; 8 bases agree with TRBD1. This CDR3 is 14 amino acids long. CDR1 is MNHEY and CDR2 is SVGAGI in the germline V gene. Trimming removed 6 bases from V and 4 bases from J; junction bases left unmatched: 4. The CDR3 protein is CASRGGQATGELFF. For the CDR3, the DNA is TGTGCCAGCAGAGGGGGACAGGCCACCGGGGAGCTGTTTTTT.

This chain connects TRBV28 to TRBJ2-6; 8 bases agree with TRBD2. The CDR3 totals 16 residues. Germline trimming cut 3 bases from V and 4 bases from J; bases unmatched to any gene: 5. Per germline, CDR1 MDHEN and CDR2 SYDVKM. The CDR3 is CASSFGRASGANVLTF. The CDR3 DNA reads TGTGCCAGCAGTTTCGGGAGGGCCTCCGGGGCCAACGTCCTGACTTTC. The full variable domain, its missing parts supplied by reference TRBV28 and TRBJ2-6, is DVKVTQSSRYLVKRTGEKVFLECVQDMDHENMFWYRQDPGLGLRLIYFSYDVKMKEKGDIPEGYSVSREKKERFSLILESASTNQTSMYLCASSFGRASGANVLTFGAGSRLTVL.

The rearrangement uses TRBV11-2 and TRBJ1-2, with 9 bases matching TRBD1. Trimming at V came to 4 bases and at J to 5 bases, leaving 11 bases not matched to a gene. Germline CDR1 is SGHAT and CDR2 is FQNNGV. The CDR3 spans 16 residues. CDR3 sequence (DNA): TGTGCCAGCAGCTCGAGCAGGGACAGGGCTTCATATGGCTACACCTTC. It yields the protein CASSSSRDRASYGYTF.

The chain couples TRBV11-3 to TRBJ2-5; TRBD2 is a possible D gene (8 bases). Between the trimmed V and J ends, which lost 1 base and 5 bases, there was a span of 20 bases. The CDR3 has 17 amino acids. Germline CDR1 is SGHNT and CDR2 is YENEEA. CDR3 loop: CASSLGGGSLGQETQYF. The CDR3 coding sequence is TGTGCCAGCAGCTTAGGCGGGGGGTCCCTGGGACAGGAGACCCAGTACTTC.

This clone has just one count. The rearrangement links TRBV7-2 to TRBJ2-7; perhaps TRBD1 as D (6 bases). The germline CDR1 and CDR2 sequences are SGHTA and FQGNSA. This CDR3 contains 15 residues. The V end was cut by 0 bases, the J end by 3 bases, with 12 bases between. In nucleotides, the CDR3 is TGTGCCAGCAGCTTAGCCCCCGGGACACTCTACGAGCAGTACTTC. Translated, it gives CASSLAPGTLYEQYF. The full variable domain, rest sourced from reference TRBV7-2 and TRBJ2-7, is GAGVSQSPSNKVTEKGKDVELRCDPISGHTALYWYRQSLGQGLEFLIYFQGNSAPDKSGLPSDRFSAERTGGSVSTLTIQRTQQEDSAVYLCASSLAPGTLYEQYFGPGTRLTVT.

The chain combines TRBV27 with TRBJ1-5; D gene uncertain. Trimming cost V 9 bases and J 0 bases, with 15 bases left between them. Germline CDR1 is MNHEY and CDR2 is SMNVEV (reference sequence). The CDR3 has 15 residues. The CDR3 nucleotides read TGTGCCAGTAAAGGCGGGTTTTTTAGCAATCAGCCCCAGCATTTT. Its translation is CASKGGFFSNQPQHF.

This clone was found once. CDR3 in amino acids: CASSIETTGWGQPQHF. Here the CDR3 DNA reads TGTGCCAGTAGTATAGAAACCACAGGGTGGGGTCAGCCCCAGCATTTT. The chain links TRBV19 to TRBJ1-5; possibly TRBD1 for D (6 bases). Germline CDR1 is LNHDA and CDR2 is SQIVND (reference sequence). V was clipped by 0 bases and J by 6 bases, with 15 bases between them. CDR3 length: 16 amino acids.

V gene TRBV9 combines with J gene TRBJ2-3, with TRBD2 identical over 9 bases. The CDR3 extends over 17 amino acids. The V and J ends lost 4 bases and 1 base, in that order; junction bases with no gene match: 10. Germline V gene sequence: CDR1 SGDLS, CDR2 YYNGEE. The CDR3 spells CASSLTVSGRGTDTQYF. For the CDR3, the DNA is TGTGCCAGCAGCCTCACGGTTAGCGGGAGAGGCACAGATACGCAGTATTTT.